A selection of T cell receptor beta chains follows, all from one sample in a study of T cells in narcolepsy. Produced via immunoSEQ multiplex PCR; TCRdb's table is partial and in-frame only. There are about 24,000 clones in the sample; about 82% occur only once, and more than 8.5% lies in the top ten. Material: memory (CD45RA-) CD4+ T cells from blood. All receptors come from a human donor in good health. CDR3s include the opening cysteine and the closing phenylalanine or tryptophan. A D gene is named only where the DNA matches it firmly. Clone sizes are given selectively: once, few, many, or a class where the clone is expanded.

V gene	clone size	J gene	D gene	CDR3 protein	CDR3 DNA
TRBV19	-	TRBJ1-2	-	CASSIEGNRGNYGYTF	TGTGCCAGTAGTATAGAGGGGAACAGAGGTAACTATGGCTACACCTTC
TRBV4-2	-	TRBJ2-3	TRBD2	CASSQVSGRGTDTQYF	TGTGCCAGCAGCCAAGTTAGCGGGAGAGGGACAGATACGCAGTATTTT
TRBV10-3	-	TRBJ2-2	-	CAISPRQGGTGELFF	TGTGCCATCAGTCCTCGACAGGGAGGGACCGGGGAGCTGTTTTTT
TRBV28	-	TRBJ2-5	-	CASSVTVKKTQYF	TGTGCCAGCAGTGTTACAGTAAAGAAGACCCAGTACTTC
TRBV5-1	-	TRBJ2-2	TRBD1	CASSRQGENTGELFF	TGCGCCAGCAGTCGACAGGGAGAGAACACCGGGGAGCTGTTTTTT
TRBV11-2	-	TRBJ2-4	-	CASSSVAKNIQYF	TGTGCCAGCAGCTCCGTAGCCAAAAACATTCAGTACTTC
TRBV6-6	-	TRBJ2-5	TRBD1	CASSYSTGKGETQYF	TGTGCCAGCAGTTACTCGACAGGGAAGGGAGAGACCCAGTACTTC
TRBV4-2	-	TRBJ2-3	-	CASSQDVSSGADTQYF	TGTGCCAGCAGCCAAGACGTCAGTAGCGGAGCAGATACGCAGTATTTT
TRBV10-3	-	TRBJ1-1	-	CAISVQLLNTEAFF	TGTGCCATCAGTGTGCAGCTACTGAACACTGAAGCTTTCTTT
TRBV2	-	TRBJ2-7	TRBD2	CARSTSGSLGEQYF	TGTGCCAGATCGACTAGCGGGAGTTTGGGCGAGCAGTACTTC
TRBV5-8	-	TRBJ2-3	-	CASTPGSRRGDTQYF	TGTGCCAGCACCCCGGGAAGCCGCCGAGGGGATACGCAGTATTTT
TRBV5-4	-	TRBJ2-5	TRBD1	CASSSTGDQETQYF	TGTGCCAGCAGCTCGACAGGGGACCAAGAGACCCAGTACTTC
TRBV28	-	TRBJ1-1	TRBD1	CASSDDRDTEAFF	TGTGCCAGCAGCGACGACAGGGACACTGAAGCTTTCTTT
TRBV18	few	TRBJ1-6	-	CASSPTGGDSPLHF	TGTGCCAGCTCACCAACCGGCGGCGATTCACCCCTCCACTTT
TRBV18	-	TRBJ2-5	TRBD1	CASFNDRDGTQYF	TGTGCCAGCTTTAACGACAGGGATGGGACCCAGTACTTC
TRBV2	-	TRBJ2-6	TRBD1	CASRESGGAGANVLTF	TGTGCCAGCAGGGAATCAGGGGGCGCTGGGGCCAACGTCCTGACTTTC
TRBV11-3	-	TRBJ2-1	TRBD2	CASSLGLRNGRYNEQFF	TGTGCCAGCAGCTTGGGCCTACGAAACGGGAGGTACAATGAGCAGTTCTTC
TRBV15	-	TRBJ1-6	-	CATSSLIGQTGSSPLHF	TGTGCCACCAGCAGTCTAATCGGCCAGACGGGGAGTTCACCCCTCCACTTT
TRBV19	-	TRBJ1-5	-	CASSIFGQSSNQPQHF	TGTGCCAGTAGTATCTTCGGACAGTCTAGCAATCAGCCCCAGCATTTT
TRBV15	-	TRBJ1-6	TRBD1	CATSRGDRGKGSPLHF	TGTGCCACCAGCAGAGGGGACAGGGGTAAAGGGTCACCCCTCCACTTT
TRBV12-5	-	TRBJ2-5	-	CASGPDGGAETQYF	TGTGCTAGTGGGCCCGACGGGGGCGCCGAGACCCAGTACTTC
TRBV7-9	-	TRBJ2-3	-	CASSQRSTDTQYF	TGTGCCAGCAGCCAGAGAAGCACAGATACGCAGTATTTT
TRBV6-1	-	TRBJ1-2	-	CASSRQGSANYGYTF	TGTGCCAGCAGTCGCCAAGGGTCCGCTAACTATGGCTACACCTTC
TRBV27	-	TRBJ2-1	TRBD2	CASSLTGGVGNEQFF	TGTGCCAGCAGTTTGACGGGAGGGGTAGGCAATGAGCAGTTCTTC
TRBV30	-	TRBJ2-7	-	CAWSVTPQFYEQYF	TGTGCCTGGAGTGTAACGCCTCAGTTCTACGAGCAGTACTTC
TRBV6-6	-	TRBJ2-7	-	CASGGIYEQYF	TGTGCCAGCGGCGGGATCTACGAGCAGTACTTC
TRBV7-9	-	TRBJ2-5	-	CASSLNGKTQYF	TGTGCCAGCAGTTTGAACGGGAAGACCCAGTACTTC
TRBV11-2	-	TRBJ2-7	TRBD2	CASSLDEGAWREPDF	TGTGCCAGCAGCTTAGATGAAGGTGCTTGGCGGGAGCCAGACTTC
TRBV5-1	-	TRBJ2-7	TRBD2	CASSLQAGDTGEQYF	TGCGCCAGCAGCCTCCAAGCGGGAGATACGGGCGAGCAGTACTTC
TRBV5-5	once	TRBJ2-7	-	CASSSQGPYEQYF	TGTGCCAGCAGCTCACAGGGACCATACGAGCAGTACTTC